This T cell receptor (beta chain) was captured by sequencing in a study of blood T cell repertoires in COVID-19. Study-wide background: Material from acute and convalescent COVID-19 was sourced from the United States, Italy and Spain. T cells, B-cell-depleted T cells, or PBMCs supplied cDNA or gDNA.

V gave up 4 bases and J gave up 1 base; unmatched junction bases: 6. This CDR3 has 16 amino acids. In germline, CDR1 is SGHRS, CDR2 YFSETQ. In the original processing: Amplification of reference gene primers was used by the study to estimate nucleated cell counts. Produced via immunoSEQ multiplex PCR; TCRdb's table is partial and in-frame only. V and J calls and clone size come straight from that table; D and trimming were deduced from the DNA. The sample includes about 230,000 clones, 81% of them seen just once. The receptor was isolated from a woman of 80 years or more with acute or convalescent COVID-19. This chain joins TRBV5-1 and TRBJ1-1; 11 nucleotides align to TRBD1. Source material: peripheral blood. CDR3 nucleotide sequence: TGCGCCAGCAGCCCTTCAGGACAGGGGGCGAACACTGAAGCTTTCTTT. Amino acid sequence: CASSPSGQGANTEAFF. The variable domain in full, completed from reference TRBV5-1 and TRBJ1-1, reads KAGVTQTPRYLIKTRGQQVTLSCSPISGHRSVSWYQQTPGQGLQFLFEYFSETQRNKGNFPGRFSGRQFSNSRSEMNVSTLELGDSALYLCASSPSGQGANTEAFFGQGTRLTVV.